The 10 T cell receptor beta chains below were found in one sample sequenced in a study of T cell changes during pregnancy in multiple sclerosis. Libraries were prepared by immunoSEQ multiplex PCR; TCRdb keeps only in-frame clonotypes and omits some of them. Found here are 64,000 or so clones, around 93% of them singletons; the top ten hold around 2.3%. The sequenced sample was peripheral blood, obtained in the first trimester of pregnancy. These receptors came from a female donor with multiple sclerosis, enrolled in a pregnancy study.

This chain connects TRBV2 to TRBJ2-1; TRBD2 aligns across 13 bases. Per germline, CDR1 SNHLY and CDR2 FYNNEI. The CDR3 runs to 15 residues. V shed 7 bases and J 6 bases; nucleotides not matched to a gene: 6. The CDR3 region has the DNA TGTGCCAGCAACCTACTAGCGGGAGGGTTCAATGAGCAGTTCTTC. As protein: CASNLLAGGFNEQFF.

This clone was seen a single time. The rearrangement joins TRBV29-1 to TRBJ2-5; a possible D gene is TRBD1 (6 bases). The CDR3 covers 16 residues. V lost 1 base and J 7 bases, leaving 22 bases between the germline ends. Looked up from germline, CDR1 is SQVTM and CDR2 is ANQGSEA. CDR3 nucleotide sequence: TGCAGCGTTGAAGCCCTCGCCGGGGCAGGGGATTCGACCCAGTACTTC. Translation: CSVEALAGAGDSTQYF. The full variable domain, its missing parts supplied by reference TRBV29-1 and TRBJ2-5, is SAVISQKPSRDICQRGTSLTIQCQVDSQVTMMFWYRQQPGQSLTLIATANQGSEATYESGFVIDKFPISRPNLTFSTLTVSNMSPEDSSIYLCSVEALAGAGDSTQYFGPGTRLLVL.

The V call is TRBV27, the J call TRBJ1-5; TRBD1 matches 8 bases. Germline CDR1 MNHEY, CDR2 SMNVEV (reference sequence). The CDR3 loop spans 14 amino acids. V was clipped by 6 bases and J by 3 bases; unmatched bases: 4. In DNA, the CDR3 is TGTGCCAGCAGCCAACAGGGGGTCAATCAGCCCCAGCATTTT. Translated: CASSQQGVNQPQHF.

The J gene is TRBJ2-1, the V gene TRBV4-1, with a possible D match to TRBD1 (6 bases). The V end lost 0 bases, the J end lost 11 bases, and 17 bases lay between the germline ends. The CDR3 totals 15 residues. CDR1 MGHRA and CDR2 YSYEKL come from the germline V gene. CDR3 nucleotide sequence: TGCGCCAGCAGCCAAGACCCCTCGCTGGGGGCGAAGCAGTTCTTC. Encoded protein: CASSQDPSLGAKQFF.

The chain is built from TRBV28 and TRBJ1-1; no firm D call. The V gene lost 3 bases and the J gene lost 5 bases, with 10 bases spanning the gap. CDR1 MDHEN and CDR2 SYDVKM come from the germline V gene. The CDR3 covers 13 residues. CDR3 residues: CASSLSWETEAFF. The CDR3 DNA is TGTGCCAGCAGTTTGTCGTGGGAGACTGAAGCTTTCTTT.

The genes are TRBV4-2 and TRBJ2-3, with a possible D match to TRBD2 (6 bases). The V gene lost 7 bases and the J gene lost 1 base, with 18 bases spanning the gap. Germline V gene sequence: CDR1 LGHNA, CDR2 YNFKEQ. The CDR3 has 16 residues. The CDR3 sequence is CASIENPASGTDTQYF. CDR3 DNA sequence: TGTGCCAGCATTGAAAACCCAGCTAGCGGCACAGATACGCAGTATTTT.

This clone was observed once. The chain recombines TRBV7-2 with TRBJ1-2; TRBD1 matches at 8 bases. V trimming: 4 bases; J trimming: 4 bases; junction bases outside the gene matches: 5. The CDR3 has 14 residues. The germline V gene encodes CDR1 SGHTA and CDR2 FQGNSA. The CDR3 is CASSSTTGAYGYTF. CDR3 DNA: TGTGCCAGCAGCTCGACGACAGGGGCCTATGGCTACACCTTC.

This clone was observed a few times. The chain links TRBV27 to TRBJ1-5; D not certain. Trimming cost V 5 bases and J 7 bases, with 15 bases left between them. This CDR3 comprises 14 residues. Germline V gene lookup returns CDR1 MNHEY and CDR2 SMNVEV (reference sequence). DNA for the CDR3: TGTGCCAGCAGTCGCGATGTACGTCGCCAGCCCCAGCATTTT. Its translation is CASSRDVRRQPQHF.

This clone has just one count. The V call is TRBV29-1, the J call TRBJ1-3; D remains unclear. V was clipped by 5 bases and J by 0 bases, with 8 bases between them. The germline gives CDR1 SQVTM, CDR2 ANQGSEA. The CDR3 spans 13 residues. This CDR3 reads CSVTPSSGNTIYF. DNA for the CDR3: TGCAGCGTTACACCCAGCTCTGGAAACACCATATATTTT. The whole variable domain, remainder taken from reference TRBV29-1 and TRBJ1-3, is SAVISQKPSRDICQRGTSLTIQCQVDSQVTMMFWYRQQPGQSLTLIATANQGSEATYESGFVIDKFPISRPNLTFSTLTVSNMSPEDSSIYLCSVTPSSGNTIYFGEGSWLTVV.

This chain uses TRBV14 with TRBJ1-1; D unresolved. CDR3 length: 17 amino acids. Trimming removed 1 base at V and 3 bases at J, with 18 bases between. Germline-derived CDR1 and CDR2 are SGHDN and FVKESK. Here the CDR3 DNA reads TGTGCCAGCAGCCAAGTGCGGGGTCCCCTCGGAGACACTGAAGCTTTCTTT. This encodes CASSQVRGPLGDTEAFF.